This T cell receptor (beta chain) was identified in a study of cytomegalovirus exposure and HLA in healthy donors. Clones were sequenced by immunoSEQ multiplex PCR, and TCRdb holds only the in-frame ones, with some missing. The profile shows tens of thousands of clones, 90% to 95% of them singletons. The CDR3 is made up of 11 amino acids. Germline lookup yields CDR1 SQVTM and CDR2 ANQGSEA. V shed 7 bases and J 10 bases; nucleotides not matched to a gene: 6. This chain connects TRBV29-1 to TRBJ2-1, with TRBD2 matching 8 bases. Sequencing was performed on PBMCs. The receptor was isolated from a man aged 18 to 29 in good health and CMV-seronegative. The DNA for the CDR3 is TGCAGCGGGGGGAGGACTAGCGAGCAGTTCTTC. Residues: CSGGRTSEQFF.